The entry below gives a single T cell receptor beta chain sequence along with its context. Its antigen is currently unknown. One junction end disagrees with the germline gene, perhaps due to a read error. This specimen includes other DNA sequences encoding the same CDR3. The CDR3 is made up of 14 amino acids. Per germline, CDR1 SSHAT and CDR2 FNYEAQ (reference sequence). This entry is derived from a study of cytomegalovirus exposure and HLA in healthy donors. Study information: Out of 150 million to 200 million T cells, an earlier analysis found 117 million unique TCR beta sequences in total.

PCR amplification relied on 60 Vbeta primers (plus 13 Jbeta primers). Sequenced by immunoSEQ multiplex PCR; TCRdb stores in-frame clones only, minus some. The sample holds about 150,000 clones, roughly 72% seen once. Findings and caveats of the study: A later analysis by the authors found several of the most significant clusters apparently linked to common viral pathogens.

The rearrangement links TRBV7-7 to TRBJ2-2, with TRBD2 as a possible D gene (6 bases). This receptor was taken from a man between 25 and 39 years old in good health and CMV-seronegative. Material for sequencing was PBMCs. This CDR3 is CASSLWEDTGELFF. The DNA of the CDR3 is TGTGCTAGCAGCTTATGGGAGGATACCGGGGAGCTGTTTTTT.